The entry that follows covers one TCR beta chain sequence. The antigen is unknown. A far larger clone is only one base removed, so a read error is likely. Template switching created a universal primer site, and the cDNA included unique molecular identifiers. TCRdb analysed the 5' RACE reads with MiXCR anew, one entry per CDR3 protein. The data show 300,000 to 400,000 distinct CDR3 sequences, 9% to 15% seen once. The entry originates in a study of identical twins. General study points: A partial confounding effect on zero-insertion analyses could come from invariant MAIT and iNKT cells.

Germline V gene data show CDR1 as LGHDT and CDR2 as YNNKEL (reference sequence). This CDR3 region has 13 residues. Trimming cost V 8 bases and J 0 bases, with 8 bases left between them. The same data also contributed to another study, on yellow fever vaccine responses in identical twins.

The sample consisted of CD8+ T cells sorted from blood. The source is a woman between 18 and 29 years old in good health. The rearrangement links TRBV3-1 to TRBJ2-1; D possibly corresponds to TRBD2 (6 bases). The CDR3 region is CASGGTSYNEQFF. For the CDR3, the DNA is TGTGCCAGCGGCGGGACCTCCTACAATGAGCAGTTCTTC.